Presented here are 32 T cell receptor beta chains from one specimen sequenced in a study of T cells in tumors after PD-1 blockade. Profiled with immunoSEQ multiplex PCR; TCRdb holds only in-frame clones, not every one. The sample gives some 60,000 clones, around 77% of which show up once; around 15% is in the top ten. This specimen was PBMCs, taken before anti-PD-1 treatment. The receptors here all came from a human donor with basal cell carcinoma.

CDR3 bases: TGTGCCAGCAGTCAGACAGGATCAGCGTATGCAACTAATGAAAAACTGTTTTTT. Its protein is CASSQTGSAYATNEKLFF. This chain uses TRBV3-1 (or the pseudogene TRBV3-2) with TRBJ1-4, with D perhaps TRBD1 (6 bases). V was trimmed by 6 bases and J by 0 bases, leaving 20 bases between them. The germline V gene encodes CDR1 LGHDT and CDR2 YNNKEL (reference sequence). There are 18 residues in the CDR3.

The V call is TRBV5-5, the J call TRBJ2-7; 10 nucleotides match TRBD2. Germline V CDR1 and CDR2: SGHKS, YYEKEE (reference sequence). There are 15 residues in the CDR3. Trimming cost V 3 bases and J 3 bases; bases outside gene matches: 6. CDR3 sequence reads: CASSSERGGFYEQYF. The CDR3 DNA follows: TGTGCCAGCAGCTCTGAGCGGGGGGGATTCTACGAGCAGTACTTC.

V gene TRBV25-1 combines with J gene TRBJ1-1; unclear D gene. The CDR3 is made up of 14 amino acids. Germline V lookup: CDR1 MGHDK, CDR2 SYGVNS. The V end lost 4 bases, the J end lost 0 bases, and 9 bases lay between the germline ends. CDR3 bases: TGTGCCAGCAGTGGCCGGCCCCTGAACACTGAAGCTTTCTTT. It yields the protein CASSGRPLNTEAFF.

This rearrangement joins TRBV2 to TRBJ2-7, with 11 bases fitting TRBD2. Looked up from germline, CDR1 is SNHLY and CDR2 is FYNNEI. V was pared by 2 bases and J by 0 bases, with 9 bases of the junction left unmatched. The CDR3 runs 18 residues. The CDR3 reads CASSERLAGGISSYEQYF. DNA for the CDR3: TGTGCCAGCAGTGAAAGGCTAGCGGGGGGTATAAGCTCCTACGAGCAGTACTTC.

CDR3 sequence reads: CASSVATGLSNTGELFF. The CDR3 DNA sequence: TGTGCCAGCAGCGTAGCTACGGGACTATCGAACACCGGGGAGCTGTTTTTT. The rearrangement links TRBV9 to TRBJ2-2; 7 positions match TRBD2. V lost 0 bases and J lost 0; bases outside the gene matches: 5. Looked up from germline, CDR1 is SGDLS and CDR2 is YYNGEE. The CDR3 sequence is 17 residues long.

This clone was observed a single time. CDR3 protein: CASSTLDRSYGYTF. CDR3 in DNA: TGTGCCAGTAGTACCCTGGACAGGAGCTATGGCTACACCTTC. The V gene is TRBV19, the J gene TRBJ1-2, with 7 bases lining up with TRBD1. Germline V gene sequence: CDR1 LNHDA, CDR2 SQIVND (reference sequence). The CDR3 runs to 14 residues. V trimming: 4 bases; J trimming: 4 bases; junction bases outside the gene matches: 6.

J is TRBJ2-1 and V is TRBV27; 13 bases fit TRBD2. Germline V gene lookup returns CDR1 MNHEY and CDR2 SMNVEV (reference sequence). This CDR3 contains 17 residues. J lost 7 bases, V lost 2 bases, and 8 bases had no gene match. DNA of the CDR3: TGTGCCAGCAGTTTAAGACTAGCGGGGGGAAAAGGGAATGAGCAGTTCTTC. This codes for CASSLRLAGGKGNEQFF.

The V and J genes are TRBV15 and TRBJ1-4; D is undetermined. The V gene's germline CDR1 is LNHNV and CDR2 YYDKDF (reference sequence). V dropped 5 bases and J dropped 0 bases, with 10 bases sitting between them. The CDR3 sequence is 15 residues long. The CDR3 here is CATSFDGSTNEKLFF. The CDR3 bases are TGTGCCACCAGCTTCGACGGTTCAACTAATGAAAAACTGTTTTTT.

This clone was recorded only once. The chain combines TRBV6-6 with TRBJ1-3; 8 bases line up with TRBD1. J gave up 4 bases and V 3 bases, and 5 bases lay outside the gene matches. Per germline, CDR1 MNHNY and CDR2 SVGAGI (reference sequence). This CDR3 spans 15 amino acids. As DNA, the CDR3 is TGTGCCAGCAGTTATGGGACAGGCCTAGGAAACACCATATATTTT. It specifies CASSYGTGLGNTIYF.

The CDR3 loop reads CASSRDGGPNTEAFF. In DNA, the CDR3 is TGCGCCAGCAGCAGGGATGGGGGCCCGAACACTGAAGCTTTCTTT. The genes are TRBV5-1 and TRBJ1-1; D might be TRBD1 (6 bases). The CDR3 spans 15 residues. The germline V gene has CDR1 SGHRS and CDR2 YFSETQ. Trimming shortened V by 4 bases and J by 1 base, and 14 bases separated the two germline ends.

The chain recombines TRBV9 with TRBJ1-6, with unresolved D. The germline V and J ends were trimmed by 0 bases and 7 bases, with 5 bases remaining between them. Germline V gene data show CDR1 as SGDLS and CDR2 as YYNGEE. The CDR3 runs to 13 residues. CDR3 sequence reads: CASSVDQNSPLHF. CDR3 nucleotide sequence: TGTGCCAGCAGCGTAGATCAGAATTCACCCCTCCACTTT.

The chain employs TRBV2 and TRBJ1-4; D not certain. The length of the CDR3 is 15 residues. The V end lost 7 bases, the J end lost 6 bases, and 18 bases lay between the germline ends. Looked up from germline, CDR1 is SNHLY and CDR2 is FYNNEI. The CDR3 DNA reads as TGTGCCAGCACACTAGGACCCTCCACGCATGAAAAACTGTTTTTT. It yields the protein CASTLGPSTHEKLFF.

The V call is TRBV27, the J call TRBJ1-2; 7 nucleotides agree with TRBD1. The germline V gene encodes CDR1 MNHEY and CDR2 SMNVEV (reference sequence). The trim removed 2 bases at V and 4 bases at J, leaving 10 bases unmatched. This CDR3 is built from 16 residues. CDR3 region: CASSLVAAGGGYGYTF. The CDR3 region has the DNA TGTGCCAGCAGTTTAGTCGCGGCAGGGGGAGGCTATGGCTACACCTTC.

The chain joins TRBV5-6 to TRBJ1-1; D is unresolved. The CDR3 spans 13 residues. The germline V and J ends were trimmed by 4 bases and 11 bases, with 18 bases remaining between them. In germline, CDR1 is SGHDT, CDR2 YYEEEE. The CDR3 DNA reads as TGTGCCAGCAGCGACCAAATTCACCCGGTCGCTTTCTTT. Protein: CASSDQIHPVAFF.

The J gene is TRBJ1-1, the V gene TRBV10-2; a possible D gene is TRBD1 (6 bases). With 7 bases removed from V and 3 bases from J, the gap between germline ends came to 9 bases. This CDR3 region has 12 residues. The germline V gene has CDR1 WSHSY and CDR2 SAAADI. This CDR3 reads CASTRGDTEAFF. CDR3 sequence (DNA): TGCGCCAGCACCAGGGGAGACACTGAAGCTTTCTTT.

This chain links TRBV3-1 (or the pseudogene TRBV3-2) with TRBJ2-1; no clear D. The V end lost 1 base, the J end lost 6 bases, and 4 bases lay between the germline ends. The CDR3 has 12 residues. CDR1 and CDR2 from the germline V gene are LGHDT and YNNKEL (reference sequence). CDR3 residues: CASSQGSNEQFF. The DNA of the CDR3 is TGTGCCAGCAGCCAAGGATCCAATGAGCAGTTCTTC.

The DNA of the CDR3 is TGTGCCAGCAGCGGACACCCGGGACACTCAAACACCGGGGAGCTGTTTTTT. Protein: CASSGHPGHSNTGELFF. This chain connects TRBV9 to TRBJ2-2; maybe TRBD1 (6 bases). Germline V CDR1 and CDR2: SGDLS, YYNGEE. Deletions cut 3 bases from V and 2 bases from J, with 17 bases between. The CDR3 length is 17 residues.

V gene TRBV7-2 combines with J gene TRBJ1-6; no firm D call. The germline V gene encodes CDR1 SGHTA and CDR2 FQGNSA. The ends were cut back, 4 bases at V and 0 bases at J, with 7 bases in the middle. The CDR3 loop spans 15 amino acids. CDR3 in amino acids: CASSSRSSYNSPLHF. CDR3 coding DNA: TGTGCCAGCAGCTCCCGGAGCTCCTATAATTCACCCCTCCACTTT.

The J gene is TRBJ1-6, the V gene TRBV9; D gene ambiguous. The ends were cut back, 4 bases at V and 6 bases at J, with 8 bases in the middle. In germline, CDR1 is SGDLS, CDR2 YYNGEE. This CDR3 contains 13 residues. DNA for the CDR3: TGTGCCAGCAGCACCAACAGTAATTCACCCCTCCACTTT. Amino acid sequence: CASSTNSNSPLHF.

The chain couples TRBV5-6 to TRBJ2-7, with 14 bases identical to TRBD2. V was clipped by 2 bases and J by 0 bases; unmatched bases: 7. Germline CDR1 and CDR2: SGHDT and YYEEEE. CDR3 length: 18 residues. The CDR3 loop is CASSFGLAGGSPSYEQYF. For the CDR3, the DNA is TGTGCCAGCAGCTTCGGACTAGCGGGGGGATCTCCCTCCTACGAGCAGTACTTC.

The gene calls are TRBV7-3 and TRBJ2-1; no clear D. With 2 bases removed from V and 3 bases from J, the gap between germline ends came to 11 bases. There are 15 residues in the CDR3. Germline CDR1 SGHTA, CDR2 FQGTGA. CDR3 sequence: CASSLVDLFYNEQFF. CDR3 nucleotides: TGTGCCAGCAGCTTAGTTGACCTTTTCTACAATGAGCAGTTCTTC.

V is TRBV5-4 and J is TRBJ1-2, with 7 nucleotides matching TRBD1. V dropped 4 bases and J dropped 4; count of bases not matched to a gene: 10. Germline V gene lookup returns CDR1 SGHNT and CDR2 YYREEE (reference sequence). CDR3 length equals 15 residues. Written as DNA, the CDR3 is TGTGCCAGCAGCACTGGACAGGAGAGTATCTATGGCTACACCTTC. This gives the protein CASSTGQESIYGYTF.

A few counts support this clone. This rearrangement joins TRBV12-3 or TRBV12-4 to TRBJ1-2; unclear D gene. V was shortened by 6 bases and J by 1 base, with 9 bases between the two germline ends. CDR3 length: 13 residues. The CDR3 sequence: CASRPRHNYGYTF. CDR3 nucleotides: TGTGCCAGCAGGCCCAGGCATAACTATGGCTACACCTTC.

J is TRBJ2-3 and V is TRBV11-1, with 10 bases that match TRBD1. This CDR3 region has 15 residues. After removal of 7 bases from V and 6 bases from J, the junction contained 10 bases not matched to a gene. Germline V CDR1 and CDR2: SGHAT, FQDESV (reference sequence). The chain's CDR3 is CASTLDRGSLDTQYF. CDR3 coding DNA: TGTGCCAGCACTCTGGACAGGGGGTCCTTGGATACGCAGTATTTT.

This clone appeared a single time. The V call is TRBV5-4, the J call TRBJ1-5, with a weak D call TRBD1 (5 bases). V lost 4 bases and J lost 7, with 18 bases in between. This CDR3 is 15 amino acids long. The V gene's germline CDR1 is SGHNT and CDR2 YYREEE (reference sequence). CDR3 in amino acids: CASSPGPGERQPQHF. As DNA, the CDR3 is TGTGCCAGCAGCCCTGGGCCGGGGGAAAGACAGCCCCAGCATTTT.

Concerning this clone: This CDR3 is also generated by other DNA sequences in the sample. The chain combines TRBV9 with TRBJ1-1; D is uncertain. Trimming removed 0 bases at V and 0 bases at J, with 3 bases between. Germline CDR1 SGDLS, CDR2 YYNGEE. This CDR3 comprises 13 residues. CDR3 loop: CASSVVMNTEAFF. CDR3 DNA: TGTGCCAGCAGCGTAGTAATGAACACTGAAGCTTTCTTT.

This clone was seen a single time. CDR3 amino acids: CASSKDGGISNQPQHF. DNA of the CDR3: TGTGCCAGCAGCAAGGACGGGGGGATTAGCAATCAGCCCCAGCATTTT. The chain carries TRBV5-6 and TRBJ1-5; maybe TRBD1 (5 bases). V was shortened by 4 bases and J by 0 bases, with 14 bases between the two germline ends. The CDR3 sequence is 16 residues long. Germline-derived CDR1 and CDR2 are SGHDT and YYEEEE.

The CDR3 reads CASSGGGNYGYTF. The CDR3 region has the DNA TGTGCCAGCAGCGGGGGGGGCAACTATGGCTACACCTTC. V and J are TRBV11-3 and TRBJ1-2; TRBD1 might be the D (6 bases). Per the germline V gene, CDR1 is SGHNT and CDR2 is YENEEA. The V gene lost 5 bases and the J gene lost 2 bases, with 9 bases spanning the gap. The CDR3 has 13 amino acids.

The rearrangement uses TRBV19 and TRBJ1-5; 8 nucleotides align to TRBD1. Germline V gives CDR1 LNHDA, CDR2 SQIVND (reference sequence). V lost 7 bases and J lost 2; bases outside the gene matches: 7. This CDR3 comprises 15 residues. CDR3 DNA sequence: TGTGCCAGTAACACGGACAGGGCTGGCAATCAGCCCCAGCATTTT. It yields the protein CASNTDRAGNQPQHF.

This clone has only one observation. This rearrangement joins TRBV4-1 to TRBJ2-7, with 8 bases identical to TRBD2. J gave up 2 bases and V 0 bases, and 9 bases lay outside the gene matches. CDR1 and CDR2 from the germline V gene are MGHRA and YSYEKL. The CDR3 extends over 17 amino acids. In nucleotides, the CDR3 is TGCGCCAGCAGCCAAGATCGAGATGGCGGGGGGACCTACGAGCAGTACTTC. It translates to CASSQDRDGGGTYEQYF.

The V and J genes are TRBV10-2 and TRBJ1-1; D might be TRBD1 (6 bases). This CDR3 has 14 residues. The V end was cut by 6 bases, the J end by 4 bases, with 15 bases between. Germline values: CDR1 WSHSY, CDR2 SAAADI. This CDR3 reads CASRRWEGGTEAFF. The CDR3 bases are TGCGCCAGCAGAAGGTGGGAGGGGGGCACTGAAGCTTTCTTT.

The V call is TRBV19, the J call TRBJ1-5, with 7 bases fitting TRBD1. V lost 6 bases to trimming and J lost 5 bases; unmatched junction nucleotides: 1. The CDR3 length is 12 residues. Germline assignment: CDR1 LNHDA and CDR2 SQIVND (reference sequence). The DNA for the CDR3 is TGTGCCAGTAGCGGACAGGATCAGCCCCAGCATTTT. Amino acid sequence: CASSGQDQPQHF. The full variable domain, rest sourced from reference TRBV19 and TRBJ1-5, is DGGITQSPKYLFRKEGQNVTLSCEQNLNHDAMYWYRQDPGQGLRLIYYSQIVNDFQKGDIAEGYSVSREKKESFPLTVTSAQKNPTAFYLCASSGQDQPQHFGDGTRLSIL.